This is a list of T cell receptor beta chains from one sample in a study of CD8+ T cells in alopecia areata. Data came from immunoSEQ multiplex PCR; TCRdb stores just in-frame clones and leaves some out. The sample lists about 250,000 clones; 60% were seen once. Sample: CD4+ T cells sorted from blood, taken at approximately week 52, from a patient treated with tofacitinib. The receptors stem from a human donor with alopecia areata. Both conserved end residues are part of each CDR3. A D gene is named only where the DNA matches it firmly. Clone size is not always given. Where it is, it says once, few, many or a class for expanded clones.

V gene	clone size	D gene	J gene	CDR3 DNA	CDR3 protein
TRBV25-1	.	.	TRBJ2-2	TGTGCCAGCAGTGTAGGGGCGAACACCGGGGAGCTGTTTTTT	CASSVGANTGELFF
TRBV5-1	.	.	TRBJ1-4	TGCGCCAGCAGCTTCGTCGGAACAACTAATGAAAAACTGTTTTTT	CASSFVGTTNEKLFF
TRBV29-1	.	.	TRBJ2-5	TGCAGCGTTTCAACACGAGGGGAGACCCAGTACTTC	CSVSTRGETQYF
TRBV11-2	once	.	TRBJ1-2	TGTGCCAGCAGCTTAGGTACCCCCGCGCTCTATGGCTACACCTTC	CASSLGTPALYGYTF
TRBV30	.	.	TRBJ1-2	TGTGCCTGGAGTGTACTAGGCGTTTGTACCTTC	CAWSVLGVCTF
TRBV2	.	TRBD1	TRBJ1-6	TGTGCCAGCAGTGACTGGCGGGACAGGGTACCCTCACCCCTCCACTTT	CASSDWRDRVPSPLHF
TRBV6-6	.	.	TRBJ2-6	TGTGCCAGCATTAACTCTGGGGCCAACGTCCTGACTTTC	CASINSGANVLTF
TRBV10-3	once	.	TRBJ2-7	TGTGCCATCAGTGAGAACGGCTACGAGCAGTACTTC	CAISENGYEQYF
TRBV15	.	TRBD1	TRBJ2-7	TGTGCCACCAGCCGACTCCTAGGGACAGGAGGGTCCTACGAGCAGTACTTC	CATSRLLGTGGSYEQYF
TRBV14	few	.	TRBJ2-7	TGTGCCAGCAGCCAAGAGATAAGCCCAGGGTATTCCTACGAGCAGTACTTC	CASSQEISPGYSYEQYF
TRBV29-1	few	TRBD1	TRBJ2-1	TGCAGCGGTCAACAGGGGGCGAATTACAATGAGCAGTTCTTC	CSGQQGANYNEQFF
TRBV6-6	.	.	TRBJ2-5	TGTGCCAGCAGTTACGGGCAGGGAAGCCAAGAGACCCAGTACTTC	CASSYGQGSQETQYF
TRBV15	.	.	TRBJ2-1	TGTGCCACCAGCAGCGCGTTAGGATCCTACAATGAGCAGTTCTTC	CATSSALGSYNEQFF
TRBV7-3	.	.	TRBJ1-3	TGTGCCAGCAGCCTGGGACGGGGGGCTGGAAACACCATATATTTT	CASSLGRGAGNTIYF
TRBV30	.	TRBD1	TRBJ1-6	TGTGCCTGGAGTGCCCAGGGGGCGGTGGGTTCACCCCTCCACTTT	CAWSAQGAVGSPLHF
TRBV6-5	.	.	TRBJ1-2	TGTGCCAGCAGTTACGGGCAGTACTATGGCTACACCTTC	CASSYGQYYGYTF
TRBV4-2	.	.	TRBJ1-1	TGTGCCAGCAGCCAGGATGGGTTGGGATACCGCACTGAAGCTTTCTTT	CASSQDGLGYRTEAFF
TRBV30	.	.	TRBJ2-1	TGTGCCTGGACTGGCTACAATGAGCAGTTCTTC	CAWTGYNEQFF
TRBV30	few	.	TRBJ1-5	TGTGCCTGGAGTGGGACAGCGGGTTATCAGCCCCAGCATTTT	CAWSGTAGYQPQHF
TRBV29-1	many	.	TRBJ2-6	TGCAGCGCGGAAGCTGGGGCCAACGTCCTGACTTTC	CSAEAGANVLTF
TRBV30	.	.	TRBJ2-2	TGTGCCTGGAGTACGCCCACTAGAGTATACACCGGGGAGCTGTTTTTT	CAWSTPTRVYTGELFF
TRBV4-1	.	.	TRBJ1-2	TGCGCCAGCAGCCAAGCGTCCGGCAACTATGGCTACACCTTC	CASSQASGNYGYTF
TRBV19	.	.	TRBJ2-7	TGTGCCAGTAGTATCGGGGGCCACGAGCAGTACTTC	CASSIGGHEQYF
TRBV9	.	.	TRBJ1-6	TGTGCCAGCAGCGTAGCTATCAGAGATTCACCCCTCCACTTT	CASSVAIRDSPLHF
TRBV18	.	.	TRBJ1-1	TGTGCCAGCTCATCAACGGAGGGGTACACTGAAGCTTTCTTT	CASSSTEGYTEAFF
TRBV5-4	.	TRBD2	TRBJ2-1	TGTGCCAGCACCCTAGGAGGACTAGCGCCCAATGAGCAGTTCTTC	CASTLGGLAPNEQFF
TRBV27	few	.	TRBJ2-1	TGTGCCAGCAGTTCTCTAATGCCCTGGAGCTCCTACAATGAGCAGTTCTTC	CASSSLMPWSSYNEQFF
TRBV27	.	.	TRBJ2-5	TGTGCCAGCAGTACCCGGGGGCGCGAGACCCAGTACTTC	CASSTRGRETQYF
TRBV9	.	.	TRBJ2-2	TGTGCCAGCGAGAGCCCAGCGAACACCGGGGAGCTGTTTTTT	CASESPANTGELFF
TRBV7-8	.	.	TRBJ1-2	TGTGCCAGCAGCTTGAAAGGGGCTGCTAACTATGGCTACACCTTC	CASSLKGAANYGYTF
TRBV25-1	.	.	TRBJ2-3	TGTGCCAGCAGCGAGCCCGGGGTCGTTGAAGGCACAGATACGCAGTATTTT	CASSEPGVVEGTDTQYF